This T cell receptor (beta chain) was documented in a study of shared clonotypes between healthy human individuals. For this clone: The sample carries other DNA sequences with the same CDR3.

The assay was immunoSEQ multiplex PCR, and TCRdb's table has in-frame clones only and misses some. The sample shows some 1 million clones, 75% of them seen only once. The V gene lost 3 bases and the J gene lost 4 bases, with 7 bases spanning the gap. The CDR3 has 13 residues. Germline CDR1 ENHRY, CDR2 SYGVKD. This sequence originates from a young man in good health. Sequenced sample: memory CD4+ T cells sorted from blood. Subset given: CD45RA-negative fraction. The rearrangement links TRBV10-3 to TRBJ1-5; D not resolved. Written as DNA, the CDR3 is TGTGCCATCAGTGAACCGGGGAATCAGCCCCAGCATTTT. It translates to CAISEPGNQPQHF.